This T cell receptor beta chain was identified in a study of follicular helper T cells after annual influenza vaccination. For the study at large: Across the 2013-2014, 2014-2015 and 2015-2016 vaccination seasons, some subjects were resampled.

Sequenced by immunoSEQ multiplex PCR; TCRdb stores in-frame clones only, minus some. Of roughly 5,100 clones in the sample, roughly four fifths were seen once. Overall study results and limits: The much larger non-cTfh compartments may have been undersampled.

This clone has only one observation. What it binds is not known. Trimming removed 2 bases from V and 2 bases from J, with 16 bases in between. CDR1 and CDR2 from the germline V gene are KGHSH and LQKENI. This CDR3 has 17 residues. Time point reported: 2015-2016 season, pre-vaccination. Blood volume per time point ranged from about 35 to 110 mL. The clonotype comes from an adult who received the influenza vaccine. This sample comprised CXCR5- memory CD4+ T cells sorted from blood, obtained on the day of influenza vaccination. This rearrangement joins TRBV18 to TRBJ1-5; D possibly corresponds to TRBD1 (6 bases). CDR3 loop: CASSPSQGWAGNQPQHF. CDR3 nucleotides: TGTGCCAGCTCACCATCACAGGGTTGGGCGGGCAATCAGCCCCAGCATTTT.